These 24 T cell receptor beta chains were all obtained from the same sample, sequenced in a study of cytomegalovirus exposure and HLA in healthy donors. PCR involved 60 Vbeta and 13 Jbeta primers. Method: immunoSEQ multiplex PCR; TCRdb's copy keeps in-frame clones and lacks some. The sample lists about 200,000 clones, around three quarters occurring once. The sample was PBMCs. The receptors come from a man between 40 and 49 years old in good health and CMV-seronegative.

CDR3 bases: TGCAGCGTTGAAGCTAATTCCGAATATGGCTACACCTTC. This encodes CSVEANSEYGYTF. The rearrangement uses TRBV29-1 and TRBJ1-2; no clear D. The CDR3 runs to 13 residues. The germline V gene encodes CDR1 SQVTM and CDR2 ANQGSEA. Trimming removed 1 base from V and 5 bases from J, with 11 bases in between.

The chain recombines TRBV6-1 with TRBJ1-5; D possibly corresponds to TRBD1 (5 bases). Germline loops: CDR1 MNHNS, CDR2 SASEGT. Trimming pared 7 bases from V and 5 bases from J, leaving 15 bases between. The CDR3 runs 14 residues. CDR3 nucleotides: TGTGCCAGCAAAGCCAGGGAAAGGGATCAGCCCCAGCATTTT. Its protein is CASKARERDQPQHF.

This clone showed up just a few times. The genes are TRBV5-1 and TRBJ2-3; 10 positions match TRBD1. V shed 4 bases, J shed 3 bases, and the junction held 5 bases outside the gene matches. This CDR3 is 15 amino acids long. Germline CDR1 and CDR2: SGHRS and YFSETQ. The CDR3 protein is CASSPDRGWTDTQYF. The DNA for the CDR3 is TGCGCCAGCAGCCCGGACAGGGGGTGGACAGATACGCAGTATTTT.

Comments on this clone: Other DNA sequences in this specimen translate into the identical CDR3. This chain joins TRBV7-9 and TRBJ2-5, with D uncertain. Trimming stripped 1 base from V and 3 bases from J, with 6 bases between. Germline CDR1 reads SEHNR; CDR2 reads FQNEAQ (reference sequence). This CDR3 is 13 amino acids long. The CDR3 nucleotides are TGTGCCAGCAGCTTAGATAGTAAAGAGACCCAGTACTTC. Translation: CASSLDSKETQYF.

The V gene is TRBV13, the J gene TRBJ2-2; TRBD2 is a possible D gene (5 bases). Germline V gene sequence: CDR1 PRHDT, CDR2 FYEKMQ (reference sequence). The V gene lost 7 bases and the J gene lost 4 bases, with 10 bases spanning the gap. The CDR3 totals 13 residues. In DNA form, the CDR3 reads TGTGCCAGCACCGGAGGATCCACCGGGGAGCTGTTTTTT. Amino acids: CASTGGSTGELFF.

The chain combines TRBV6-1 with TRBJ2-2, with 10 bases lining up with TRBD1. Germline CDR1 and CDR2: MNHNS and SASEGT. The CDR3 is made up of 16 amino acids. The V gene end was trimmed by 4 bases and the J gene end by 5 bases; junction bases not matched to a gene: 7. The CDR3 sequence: CASSGRGQGRTGELFF. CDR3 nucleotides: TGTGCCAGCAGTGGCCGGGGACAGGGGAGGACCGGGGAGCTGTTTTTT.

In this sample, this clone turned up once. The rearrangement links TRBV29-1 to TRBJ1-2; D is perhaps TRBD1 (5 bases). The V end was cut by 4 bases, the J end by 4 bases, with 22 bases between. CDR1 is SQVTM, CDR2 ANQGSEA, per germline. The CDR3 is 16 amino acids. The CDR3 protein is CSVVAGTLFGSYGYTF. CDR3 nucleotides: TGCAGCGTTGTTGCGGGGACCCTGTTTGGAAGCTATGGCTACACCTTC.

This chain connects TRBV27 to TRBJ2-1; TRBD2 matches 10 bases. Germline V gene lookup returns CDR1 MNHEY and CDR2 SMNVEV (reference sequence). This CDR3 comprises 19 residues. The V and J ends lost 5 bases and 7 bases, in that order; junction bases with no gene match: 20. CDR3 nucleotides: TGTGCCAGCAGTCGGGACGTACCACTAGGTAGCGGGAGGTCAAATGAGCAGTTCTTC. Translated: CASSRDVPLGSGRSNEQFF.

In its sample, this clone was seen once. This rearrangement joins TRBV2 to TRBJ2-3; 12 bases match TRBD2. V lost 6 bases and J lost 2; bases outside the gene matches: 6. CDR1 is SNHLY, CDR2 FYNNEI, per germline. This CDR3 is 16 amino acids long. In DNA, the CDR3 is TGTGCCAGCAGGGGACTAGCGGGCCGTTACACAGATACGCAGTATTTT. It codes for CASRGLAGRYTDTQYF.

CDR3 region: CASLQGPTNTGELFF. The CDR3 nucleotides read TGCGCCAGCCTCCAGGGGCCCACGAACACCGGGGAGCTGTTTTTT. The V gene is TRBV5-1, the J gene TRBJ2-2; D possibly corresponds to TRBD1 (6 bases). V was cut by 7 bases and J by 0 bases, with 13 bases left in between. The CDR3 runs to 15 residues. Germline V lookup: CDR1 SGHRS, CDR2 YFSETQ.

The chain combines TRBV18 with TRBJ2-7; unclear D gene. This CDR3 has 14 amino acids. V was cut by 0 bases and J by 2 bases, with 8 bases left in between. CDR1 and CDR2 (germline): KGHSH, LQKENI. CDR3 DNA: TGTGCCAGCTCACCACCGGGCTCACCCTACGAGCAGTACTTC. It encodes CASSPPGSPYEQYF.

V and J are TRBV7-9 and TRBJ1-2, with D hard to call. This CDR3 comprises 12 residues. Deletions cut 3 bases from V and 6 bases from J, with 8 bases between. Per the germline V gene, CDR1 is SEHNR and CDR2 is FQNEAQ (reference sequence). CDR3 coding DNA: TGTGCCAGCAGCTTGGCAAGCGATGGCTACACCTTC. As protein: CASSLASDGYTF.

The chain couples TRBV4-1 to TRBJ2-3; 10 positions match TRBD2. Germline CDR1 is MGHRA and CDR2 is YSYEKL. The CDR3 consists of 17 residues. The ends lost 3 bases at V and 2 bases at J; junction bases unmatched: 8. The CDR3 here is CASSHPSSGGTTDTQYF. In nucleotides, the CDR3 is TGCGCCAGCAGCCACCCTTCTAGCGGGGGTACCACAGATACGCAGTATTTT.

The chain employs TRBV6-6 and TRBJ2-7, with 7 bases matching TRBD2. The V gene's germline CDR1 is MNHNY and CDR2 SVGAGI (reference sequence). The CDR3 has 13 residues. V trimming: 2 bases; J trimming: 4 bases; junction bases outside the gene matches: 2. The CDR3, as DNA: TGTGCCAGCAGTTACGGGCGGGGGTACGAGCAGTACTTC. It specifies CASSYGRGYEQYF.

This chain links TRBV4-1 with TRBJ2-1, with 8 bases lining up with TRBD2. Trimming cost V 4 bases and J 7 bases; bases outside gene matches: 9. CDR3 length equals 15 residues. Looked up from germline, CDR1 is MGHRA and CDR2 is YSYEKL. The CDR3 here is CASSRGARGGNEQFF. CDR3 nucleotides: TGCGCCAGCAGCCGTGGGGCCCGGGGGGGTAATGAGCAGTTCTTC.

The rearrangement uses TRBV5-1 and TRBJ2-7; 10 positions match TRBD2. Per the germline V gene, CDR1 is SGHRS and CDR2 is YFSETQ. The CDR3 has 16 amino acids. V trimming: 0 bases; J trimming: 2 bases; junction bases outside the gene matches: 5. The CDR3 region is CASSLETSGFPYEQYF. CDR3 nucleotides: TGCGCCAGCAGCTTGGAGACTAGCGGGTTCCCCTACGAGCAGTACTTC.

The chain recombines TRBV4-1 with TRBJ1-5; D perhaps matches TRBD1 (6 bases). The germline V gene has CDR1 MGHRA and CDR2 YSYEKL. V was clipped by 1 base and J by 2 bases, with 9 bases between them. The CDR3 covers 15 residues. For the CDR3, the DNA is TGCGCCAGCAGCCAAGTGGGGGCGGGCAATCAGCCCCAGCATTTT. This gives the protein CASSQVGAGNQPQHF.

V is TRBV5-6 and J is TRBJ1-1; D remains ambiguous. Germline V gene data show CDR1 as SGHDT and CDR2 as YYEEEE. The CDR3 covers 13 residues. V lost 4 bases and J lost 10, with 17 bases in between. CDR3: CASSPRNTPGAFF. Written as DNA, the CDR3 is TGTGCCAGCAGCCCACGGAACACTCCAGGAGCTTTCTTT. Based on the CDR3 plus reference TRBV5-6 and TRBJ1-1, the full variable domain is DAGVTQSPTHLIKTRGQQVTLRCSPKSGHDTVSWYQQALGQGPQFIFQYYEEEERQRGNFPDRFSGHQFPNYSSELNVNALLLGDSALYLCASSPRNTPGAFFGQGTRLTVV.

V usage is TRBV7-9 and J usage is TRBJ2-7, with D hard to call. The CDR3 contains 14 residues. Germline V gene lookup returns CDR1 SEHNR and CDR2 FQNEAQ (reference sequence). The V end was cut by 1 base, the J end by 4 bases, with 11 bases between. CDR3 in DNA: TGTGCCAGCAGCTTAGGCTCACACCCTTACGAGCAGTACTTC. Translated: CASSLGSHPYEQYF.

This CDR3 reads CASSLRAEETQYF. The CDR3, as DNA: TGTGCCAGCAGTTTGAGGGCAGAAGAGACCCAGTACTTC. This chain uses TRBV28 with TRBJ2-5; maybe TRBD2 (5 bases). V lost 3 bases, J lost 3 bases, and 8 bases lay in between. The germline V gene has CDR1 MDHEN and CDR2 SYDVKM. The CDR3 runs 13 residues.

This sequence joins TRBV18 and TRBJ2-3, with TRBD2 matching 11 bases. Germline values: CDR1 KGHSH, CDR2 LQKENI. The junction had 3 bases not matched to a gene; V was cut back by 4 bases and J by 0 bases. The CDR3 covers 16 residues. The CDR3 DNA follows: TGTGCCAGCTCACGACTAGCGGGAACTAGCACAGATACGCAGTATTTT. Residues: CASSRLAGTSTDTQYF.

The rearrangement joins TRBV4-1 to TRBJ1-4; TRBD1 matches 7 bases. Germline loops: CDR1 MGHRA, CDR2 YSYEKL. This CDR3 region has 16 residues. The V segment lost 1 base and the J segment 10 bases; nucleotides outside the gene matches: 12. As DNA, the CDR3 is TGCGCCAGCAGCCAAGTTACAGGGGACGTATATGGAAAACTGTTTTTT. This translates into CASSQVTGDVYGKLFF.

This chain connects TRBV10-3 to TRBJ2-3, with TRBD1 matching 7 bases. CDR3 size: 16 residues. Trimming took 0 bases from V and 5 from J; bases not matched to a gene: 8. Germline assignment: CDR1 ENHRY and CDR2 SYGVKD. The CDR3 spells CAISESEDRPLDTQYF. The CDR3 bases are TGTGCCATCAGTGAGTCTGAGGACAGGCCCTTAGATACGCAGTATTTT.

The CDR3 DNA reads TGTGCCAGCAGCTTGGATTTAGAAACCCAGTACTTC. Protein: CASSLDLETQYF. The chain joins TRBV5-4 to TRBJ2-5; D remains ambiguous. Looked up from germline, CDR1 is SGHNT and CDR2 is YYREEE (reference sequence). The CDR3 has 12 residues. Deletions cut 0 bases from V and 8 bases from J, with 8 bases between.